The present TCR beta chain was sequenced within a study of T-cell reconstitution after alpha-beta-depleted transplantation in children. Study outcomes and limitations: Surviving recipient cells, namely T cells and thymic progenitors, were the source of high day-60 TCRbeta diversity in some patients. Expanded graft clones, several hundred of them, were reportedly the source of alpha-beta T cells about two months after transplant. When one year had passed after transplant, most T-cell counts and diversity came from newly produced T cells.

Looked up from germline, CDR1 is LGHNA and CDR2 is YNFKEQ. The V end was cut by 1 base, the J end by 5 bases, with 11 bases between. This CDR3 has 14 amino acids. The TCRbeta library incorporated unique molecular identifiers. TCRdb passed the PCR reads through MiXCR, listing each CDR3 protein once. Of around 960,000 distinct CDR3 sequences in the sample, around 30% were seen once. As concerns this clonotype: As yet, its antigen is unknown.

V usage is TRBV4-2 and J usage is TRBJ2-5, with D possibly being TRBD1 (6 bases). The receptor's source is a boy under three years old who had a stem cell transplant for SCID, so the T cells may come from the graft donor. The specimen comprised PBMCs, mostly from graft donor cells, sampled 360 days after TCRalphabeta/CD19-depleted stem cell transplant. CDR3 DNA: TGTGCCAGCAGCCAAGGGACAGTGGTGGAGACCCAGTACTTC. It specifies CASSQGTVVETQYF.